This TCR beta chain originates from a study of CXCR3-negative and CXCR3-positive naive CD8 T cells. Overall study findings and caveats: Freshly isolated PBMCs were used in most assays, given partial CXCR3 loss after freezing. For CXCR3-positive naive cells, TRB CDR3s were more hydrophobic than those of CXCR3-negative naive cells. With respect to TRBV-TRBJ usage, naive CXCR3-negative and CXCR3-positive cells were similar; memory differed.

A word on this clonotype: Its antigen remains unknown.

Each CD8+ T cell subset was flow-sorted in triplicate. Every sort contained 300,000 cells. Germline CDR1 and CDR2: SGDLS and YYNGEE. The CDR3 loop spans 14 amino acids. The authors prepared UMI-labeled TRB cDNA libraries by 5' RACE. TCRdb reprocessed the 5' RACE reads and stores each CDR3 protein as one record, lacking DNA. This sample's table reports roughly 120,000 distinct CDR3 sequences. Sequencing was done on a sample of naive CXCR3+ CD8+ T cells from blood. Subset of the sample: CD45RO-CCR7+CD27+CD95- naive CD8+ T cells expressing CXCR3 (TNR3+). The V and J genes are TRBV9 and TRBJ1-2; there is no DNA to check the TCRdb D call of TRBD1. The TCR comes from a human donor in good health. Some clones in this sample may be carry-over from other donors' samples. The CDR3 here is CASSVGDSNYGYTF.